This T cell receptor beta chain is drawn from a study of metastatic and nonmetastatic thyroid tumors. Study summary: Blood and tumor or nodule tissue repertoires from malignant and benign thyroid patients were compared. Study-wide results and caveats: Reportedly, malignant thyroid tumors had significantly higher TCR beta diversity than benign nodules, in blood and tumor.

Notes on this clone: What it binds is unknown.

The length of the CDR3 is 14 residues. Germline assignment: CDR1 DFQATT and CDR2 SNEGSKA (reference sequence). TCRdb re-called clones from the PCR reads using MiXCR. The table lists more than 15,000 clones, approximately 30% of them singletons. No treatment of any kind had been given to any patient before thyroid surgery. Sequencing was performed on tumor tissue. The chain is built from TRBV20-1 and TRBJ2-4, with 14 bases fitting TRBD2. The assigned J gene may be wrong: the sequence end matches TRBJ2-1 better. This receptor was taken from a male donor with papillary thyroid cancer or a benign thyroid nodule (not recorded which). Some clones in this sample may be carry-over from other donors' samples. The CDR3 region is CSARGLAGDHEQFF. DNA of the CDR3: TGCAGTGCTAGGGGACTAGCGGGAGACCATGAGCAGTTCTTC.